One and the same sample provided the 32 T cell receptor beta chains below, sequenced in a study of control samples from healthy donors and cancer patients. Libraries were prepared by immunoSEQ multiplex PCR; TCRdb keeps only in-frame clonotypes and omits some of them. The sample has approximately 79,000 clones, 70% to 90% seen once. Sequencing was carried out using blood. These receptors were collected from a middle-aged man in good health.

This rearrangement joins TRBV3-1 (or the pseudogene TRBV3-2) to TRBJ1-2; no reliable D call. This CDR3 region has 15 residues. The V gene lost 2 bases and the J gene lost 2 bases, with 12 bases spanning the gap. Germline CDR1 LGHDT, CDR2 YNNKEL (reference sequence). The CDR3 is CASSQSLRSNYGYTF. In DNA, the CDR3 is TGTGCCAGCAGCCAATCCCTAAGGTCCAACTATGGCTACACCTTC.

CDR3 nucleotides: TGTGCCTGGAGTGATAATTGGGATGGCTACACCTTC. It yields the protein CAWSDNWDGYTF. V and J are TRBV30 and TRBJ1-2, with no clear D. V lost 1 base to trimming and J lost 6 bases, with 9 bases between them. Germline assignment: CDR1 GTSNPN and CDR2 SVGIG (reference sequence). The CDR3 runs to 12 residues.

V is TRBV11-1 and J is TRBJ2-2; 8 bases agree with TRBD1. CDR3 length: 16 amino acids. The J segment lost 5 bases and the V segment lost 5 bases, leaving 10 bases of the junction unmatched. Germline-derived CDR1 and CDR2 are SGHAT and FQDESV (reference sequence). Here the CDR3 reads CASSRPTGGGTGELFF. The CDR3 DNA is TGTGCCAGCAGCCGTCCCACAGGGGGAGGAACCGGGGAGCTGTTTTTT. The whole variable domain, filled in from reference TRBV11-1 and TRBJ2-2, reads EAEVAQSPRYKITEKSQAVAFWCDPISGHATLYWYRQILGQGPELLVQFQDESVVDDSQLPKDRFSAERLKGVDSTLKIQPAELGDSAMYLCASSRPTGGGTGELFFGEGSRLTVL.

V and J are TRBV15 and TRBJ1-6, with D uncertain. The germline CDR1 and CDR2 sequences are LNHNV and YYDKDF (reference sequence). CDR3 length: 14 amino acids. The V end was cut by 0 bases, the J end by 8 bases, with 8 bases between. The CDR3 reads CATSRDMSDSPLHF. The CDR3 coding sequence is TGTGCCACCAGCAGAGATATGAGCGATTCACCCCTCCACTTT. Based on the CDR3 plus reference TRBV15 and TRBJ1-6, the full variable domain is DAMVIQNPRYQVTQFGKPVTLSCSQTLNHNVMYWYQQKSSQAPKLLFHYYDKDFNNEADTPDNFQSRRPNTSFCFLDIRSPGLGDTAMYLCATSRDMSDSPLHFGNGTRLTVT.

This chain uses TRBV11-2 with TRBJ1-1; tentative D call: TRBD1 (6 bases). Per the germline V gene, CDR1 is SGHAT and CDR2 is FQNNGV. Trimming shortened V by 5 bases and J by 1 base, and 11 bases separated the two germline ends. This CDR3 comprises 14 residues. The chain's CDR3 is CASSTLTGNTEAFF. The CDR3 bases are TGTGCCAGCAGCACCCTGACAGGGAACACTGAAGCTTTCTTT.

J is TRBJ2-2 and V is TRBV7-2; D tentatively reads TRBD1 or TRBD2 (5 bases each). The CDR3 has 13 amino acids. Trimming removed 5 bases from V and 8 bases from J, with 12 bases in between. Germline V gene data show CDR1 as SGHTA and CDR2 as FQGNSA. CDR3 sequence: CASSPGRRGELFF. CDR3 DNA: TGTGCCAGCAGCCCGGGACGTCGGGGGGAGCTGTTTTTT.

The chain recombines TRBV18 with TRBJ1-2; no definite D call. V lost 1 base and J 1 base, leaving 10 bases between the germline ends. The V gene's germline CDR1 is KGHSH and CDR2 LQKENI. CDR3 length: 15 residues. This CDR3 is CASSPQSRVNYGYTF. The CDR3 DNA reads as TGTGCCAGCTCACCACAAAGCAGAGTTAACTATGGCTACACCTTC. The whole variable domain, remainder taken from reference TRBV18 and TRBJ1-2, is NAGVMQNPRHLVRRRGQEARLRCSPMKGHSHVYWYRQLPEEGLKFMVYLQKENIIDESGMPKERFSAEFPKEGPSILRIQQVVRGDSAAYFCASSPQSRVNYGYTFGSGTRLTVV.

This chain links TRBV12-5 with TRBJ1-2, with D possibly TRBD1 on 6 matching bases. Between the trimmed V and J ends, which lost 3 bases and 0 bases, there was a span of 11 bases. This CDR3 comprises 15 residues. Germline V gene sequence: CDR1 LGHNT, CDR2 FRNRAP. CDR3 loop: CASGLQGLANYGYTF. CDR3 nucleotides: TGTGCTAGTGGTTTACAGGGACTTGCTAACTATGGCTACACCTTC.

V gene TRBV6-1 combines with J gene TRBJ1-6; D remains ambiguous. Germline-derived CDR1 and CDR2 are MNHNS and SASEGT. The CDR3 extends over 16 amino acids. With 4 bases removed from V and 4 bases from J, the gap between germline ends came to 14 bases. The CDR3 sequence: CASSGSTRNYNSPLHF. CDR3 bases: TGTGCCAGCAGTGGATCGACAAGGAATTATAATTCACCCCTCCACTTT.

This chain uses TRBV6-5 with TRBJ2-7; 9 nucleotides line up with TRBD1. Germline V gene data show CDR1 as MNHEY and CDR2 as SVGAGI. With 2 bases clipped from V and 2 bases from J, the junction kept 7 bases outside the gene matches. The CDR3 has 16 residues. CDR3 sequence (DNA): TGTGCCAGCAGTTACACGGACAGGGGCCCCACCTACGAGCAGTACTTC. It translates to CASSYTDRGPTYEQYF.

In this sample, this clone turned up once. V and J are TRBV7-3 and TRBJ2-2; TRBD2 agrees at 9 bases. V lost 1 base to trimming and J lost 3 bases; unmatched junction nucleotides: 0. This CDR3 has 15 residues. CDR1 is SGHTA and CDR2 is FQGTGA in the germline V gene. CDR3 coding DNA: TGTGCCAGCAGCTTAATAGCGGGGGACACCGGGGAGCTGTTTTTT. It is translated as CASSLIAGDTGELFF.

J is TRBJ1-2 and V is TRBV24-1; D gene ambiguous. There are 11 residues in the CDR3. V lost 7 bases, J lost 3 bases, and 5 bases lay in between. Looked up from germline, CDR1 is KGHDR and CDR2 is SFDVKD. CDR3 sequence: CATRDDYGYTF. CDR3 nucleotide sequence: TGTGCCACCAGGGATGACTATGGCTACACCTTC.

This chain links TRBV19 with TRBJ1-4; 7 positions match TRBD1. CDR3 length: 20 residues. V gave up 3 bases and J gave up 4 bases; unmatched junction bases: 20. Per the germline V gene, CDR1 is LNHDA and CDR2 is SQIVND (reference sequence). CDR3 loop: CASSIPTGMLVEAFNEKLFF. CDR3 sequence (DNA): TGTGCCAGTAGTATCCCGACAGGGATGCTTGTGGAGGCTTTTAATGAAAAACTGTTTTTT.

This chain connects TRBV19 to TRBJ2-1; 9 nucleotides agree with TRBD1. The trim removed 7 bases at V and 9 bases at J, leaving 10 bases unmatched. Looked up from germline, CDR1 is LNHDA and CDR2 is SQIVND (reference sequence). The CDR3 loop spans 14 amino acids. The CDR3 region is CASTTGGIHGEQFF. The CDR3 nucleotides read TGTGCCAGTACTACAGGGGGCATACATGGTGAGCAGTTCTTC.

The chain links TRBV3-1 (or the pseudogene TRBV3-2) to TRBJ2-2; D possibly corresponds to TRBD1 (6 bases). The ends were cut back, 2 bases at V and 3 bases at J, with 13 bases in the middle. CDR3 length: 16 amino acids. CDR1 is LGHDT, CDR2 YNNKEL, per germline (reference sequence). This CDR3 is CASSQSQGYYTGELFF. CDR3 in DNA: TGTGCCAGCAGCCAAAGCCAGGGGTATTACACCGGGGAGCTGTTTTTT.

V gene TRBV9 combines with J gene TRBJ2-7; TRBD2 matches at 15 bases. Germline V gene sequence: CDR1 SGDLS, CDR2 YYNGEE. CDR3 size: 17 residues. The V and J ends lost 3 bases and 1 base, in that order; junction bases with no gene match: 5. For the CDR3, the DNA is TGTGCCAGCAGCGCCGGGACTAGCGGGGGGCTTTCCTACGAGCAGTACTTC. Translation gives CASSAGTSGGLSYEQYF.

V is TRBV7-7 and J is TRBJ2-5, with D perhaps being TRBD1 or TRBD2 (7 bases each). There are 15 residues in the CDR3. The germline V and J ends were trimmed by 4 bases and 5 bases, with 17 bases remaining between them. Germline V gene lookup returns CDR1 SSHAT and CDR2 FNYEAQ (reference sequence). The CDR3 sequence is CASSSLGGGAETQYF. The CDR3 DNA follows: TGTGCCAGCAGCTCGCTGGGAGGGGGCGCGGAGACCCAGTACTTC.

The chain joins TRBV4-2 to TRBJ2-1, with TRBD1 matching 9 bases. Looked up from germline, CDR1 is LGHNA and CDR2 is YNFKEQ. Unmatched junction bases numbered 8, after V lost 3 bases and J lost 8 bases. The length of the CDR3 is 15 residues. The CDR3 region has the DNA TGTGCCAGCAGCCAGACTCGGGACAGGGCCCATGAGCAGTTCTTC. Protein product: CASSQTRDRAHEQFF.

The CDR3 DNA follows: TGCGCCAGCAGCTACTCCGGACTAGCGGGGGGTGTCGGGGAGCTGTTTTTT. Its translation: CASSYSGLAGGVGELFF. The V gene is TRBV5-1, the J gene TRBJ2-2; 14 bases agree with TRBD2. With 3 bases clipped from V and 7 bases from J, the junction kept 8 bases outside the gene matches. The germline V gene has CDR1 SGHRS and CDR2 YFSETQ. The CDR3 is made up of 17 amino acids.

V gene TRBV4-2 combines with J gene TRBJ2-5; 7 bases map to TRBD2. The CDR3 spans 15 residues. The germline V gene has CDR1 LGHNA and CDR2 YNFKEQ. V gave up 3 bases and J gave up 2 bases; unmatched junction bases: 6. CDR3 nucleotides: TGTGCCAGCAGCCAGCCTGGGACTACTCAAGAGACCCAGTACTTC. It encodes CASSQPGTTQETQYF.

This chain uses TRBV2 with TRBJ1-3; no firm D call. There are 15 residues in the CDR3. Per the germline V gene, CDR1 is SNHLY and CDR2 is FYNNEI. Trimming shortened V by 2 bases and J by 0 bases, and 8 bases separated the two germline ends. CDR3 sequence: CASSERAGSGNTIYF. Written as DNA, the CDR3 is TGTGCCAGCAGTGAAAGGGCGGGCTCTGGAAACACCATATATTTT.

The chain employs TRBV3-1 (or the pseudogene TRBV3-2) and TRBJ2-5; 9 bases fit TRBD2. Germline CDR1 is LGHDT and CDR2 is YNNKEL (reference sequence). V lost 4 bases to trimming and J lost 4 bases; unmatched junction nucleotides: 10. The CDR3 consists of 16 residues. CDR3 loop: CASSPGSGGTSETQYF. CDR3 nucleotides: TGTGCCAGCAGCCCGGGGAGCGGGGGGACGTCAGAGACCCAGTACTTC.

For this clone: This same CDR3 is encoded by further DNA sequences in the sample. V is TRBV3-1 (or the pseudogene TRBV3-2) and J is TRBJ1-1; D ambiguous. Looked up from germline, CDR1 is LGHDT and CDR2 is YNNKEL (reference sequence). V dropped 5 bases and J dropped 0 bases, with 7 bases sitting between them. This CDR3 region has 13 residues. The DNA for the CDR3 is TGTGCCAGCAGCTTTGAAATGAACACTGAAGCTTTCTTT. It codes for CASSFEMNTEAFF.

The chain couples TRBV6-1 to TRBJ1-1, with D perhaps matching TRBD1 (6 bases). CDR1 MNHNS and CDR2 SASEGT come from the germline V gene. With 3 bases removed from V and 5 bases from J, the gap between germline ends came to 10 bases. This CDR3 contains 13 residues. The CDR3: CASSDRGATEAFF. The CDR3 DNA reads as TGTGCCAGCAGTGACAGGGGAGCTACTGAAGCTTTCTTT.

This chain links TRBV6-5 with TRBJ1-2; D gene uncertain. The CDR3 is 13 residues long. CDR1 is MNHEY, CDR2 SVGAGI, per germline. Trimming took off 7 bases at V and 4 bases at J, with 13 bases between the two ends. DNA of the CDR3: TGTGCCAGCACCGGAGCGAATACCTATGGCTACACCTTC. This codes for CASTGANTYGYTF.

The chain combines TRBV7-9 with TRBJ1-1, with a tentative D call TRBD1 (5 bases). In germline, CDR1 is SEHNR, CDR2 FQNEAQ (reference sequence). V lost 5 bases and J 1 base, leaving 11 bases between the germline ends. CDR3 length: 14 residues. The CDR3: CASSLGGTNTEAFF. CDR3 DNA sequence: TGTGCCAGCAGCCTGGGGGGAACGAACACTGAAGCTTTCTTT. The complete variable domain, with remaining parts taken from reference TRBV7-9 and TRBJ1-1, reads DTGVSQNPRHKITKRGQNVTFRCDPISEHNRLYWYRQTLGQGPEFLTYFQNEAQLEKSRLLSDRFSAERPKGSFSTLEIQRTEQGDSAMYLCASSLGGTNTEAFFGQGTRLTVV.

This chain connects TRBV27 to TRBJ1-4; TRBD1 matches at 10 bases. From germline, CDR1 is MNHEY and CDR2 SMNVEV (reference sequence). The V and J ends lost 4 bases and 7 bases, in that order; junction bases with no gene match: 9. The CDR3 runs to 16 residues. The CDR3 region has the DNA TGTGCCAGCAGTTCCCTGACCGGGACAGGGGTTGAAAAACTGTTTTTT. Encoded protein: CASSSLTGTGVEKLFF.

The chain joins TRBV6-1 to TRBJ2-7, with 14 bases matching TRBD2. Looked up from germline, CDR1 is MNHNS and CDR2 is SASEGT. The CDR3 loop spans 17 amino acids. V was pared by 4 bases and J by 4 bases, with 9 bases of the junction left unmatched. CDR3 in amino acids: CASSVSATSGGAYEQYF. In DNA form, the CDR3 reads TGTGCCAGCAGTGTCTCTGCGACTAGCGGGGGGGCGTACGAGCAGTACTTC.

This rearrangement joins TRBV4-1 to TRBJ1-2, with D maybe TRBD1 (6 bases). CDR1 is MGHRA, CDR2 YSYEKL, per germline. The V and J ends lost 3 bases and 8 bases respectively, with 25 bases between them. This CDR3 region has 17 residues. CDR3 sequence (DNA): TGCGCCAGCAGCCAGGAAGCAGGGGTCCTTTTCGGAAGCGGCTACACCTTC. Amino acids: CASSQEAGVLFGSGYTF.

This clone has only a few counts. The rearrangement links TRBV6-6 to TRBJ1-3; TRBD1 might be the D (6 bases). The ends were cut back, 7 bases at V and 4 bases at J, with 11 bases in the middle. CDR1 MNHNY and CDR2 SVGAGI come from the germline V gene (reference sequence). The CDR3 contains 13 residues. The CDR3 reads CASTMGGGNTIYF. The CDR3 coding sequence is TGTGCCAGCACGATGGGGGGCGGAAACACCATATATTTT.

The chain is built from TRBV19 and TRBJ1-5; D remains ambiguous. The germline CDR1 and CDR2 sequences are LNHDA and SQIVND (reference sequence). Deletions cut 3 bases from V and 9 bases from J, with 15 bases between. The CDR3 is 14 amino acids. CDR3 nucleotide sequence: TGTGCCAGTAGTATGCTGGAGGAGACCCGGCCCCAGCATTTT. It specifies CASSMLEETRPQHF.

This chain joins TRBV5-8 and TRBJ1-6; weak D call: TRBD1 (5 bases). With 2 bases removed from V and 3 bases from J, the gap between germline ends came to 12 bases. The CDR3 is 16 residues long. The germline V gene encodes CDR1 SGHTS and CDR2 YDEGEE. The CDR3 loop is CASSFGTVLYNSPLHF. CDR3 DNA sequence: TGTGCCAGCAGCTTCGGGACGGTTCTCTATAATTCACCCCTCCACTTT. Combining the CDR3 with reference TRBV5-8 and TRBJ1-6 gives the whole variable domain EAGVTQSPTHLIKTRGQQATLRCSPISGHTSVYWYQQALGLGLQFLLWYDEGEERNRGNFPPRFSGRQFPNYSSELNVNALELEDSALYLCASSFGTVLYNSPLHFGNGTRLTVT.